This passage covers 14 T cell receptor beta chains from one sample sequenced in a study of OX40 agonist ivuxolimab in advanced cancers. Data came from immunoSEQ multiplex PCR; TCRdb stores just in-frame clones and leaves some out. The sample has about 79,000 clones; roughly 88% are singletons. The source material was CD4+ or CD8+ T cells sorted from blood, sampled in a trial of the OX40 agonist ivuxolimab. The receptors shown here come from an adult with an advanced solid tumor such as melanoma, head and neck, liver or kidney cancer.

The chain employs TRBV7-9 and TRBJ2-1; TRBD2 aligns across 8 bases. Germline CDR1 and CDR2: SEHNR and FQNEAQ (reference sequence). With V trimmed by 3 bases and J by 12 bases, 4 bases remained unmatched. This CDR3 is 12 amino acids long. The DNA of the CDR3 is TGTGCCAGCAGCTTTACGGGAGGGCCGCAGTTCTTC. Protein product: CASSFTGGPQFF.

This clone has more than one count but fewer than ten. J is TRBJ2-4 and V is TRBV7-8; D call uncertain. The V gene lost 5 bases and the J gene lost 7 bases, with 9 bases spanning the gap. From germline, CDR1 is SGHVS and CDR2 FQNEAQ. The CDR3 runs to 12 residues. Here the CDR3 reads CASSNEGNIQYF. In DNA, the CDR3 is TGTGCCAGCAGCAACGAAGGGAACATTCAGTACTTC.

The chain joins TRBV5-8 to TRBJ1-2, with D unclear. This CDR3 comprises 13 residues. The V end lost 4 bases, the J end lost 2 bases, and 9 bases lay between the germline ends. The germline V gene encodes CDR1 SGHTS and CDR2 YDEGEE. The DNA for the CDR3 is TGTGCCAGCAGCGTTCGGGTCAACTATGGCTACACCTTC. The encoded protein is CASSVRVNYGYTF.

V is TRBV5-6 and J is TRBJ1-2; no definite D call. The CDR3 totals 14 residues. Germline V gene lookup returns CDR1 SGHDT and CDR2 YYEEEE. V was pared by 0 bases and J by 0 bases, with 6 bases between. In DNA form, the CDR3 reads TGTGCCAGCAGCTTGGATGGATCTAACTATGGCTACACCTTC. The encoded protein is CASSLDGSNYGYTF.

This clone has only one observation. The rearrangement uses TRBV5-1 and TRBJ1-6; D is undetermined. The CDR3 has 14 residues. V was shortened by 0 bases and J by 8 bases, with 9 bases between the two germline ends. Germline loops: CDR1 SGHRS, CDR2 YFSETQ. CDR3 residues: CASSLGSYYSPLHF. Here the CDR3 DNA reads TGCGCCAGCAGCTTGGGCAGTTATTATTCACCCCTCCACTTT. The variable domain in full, completed from reference TRBV5-1 and TRBJ1-6, reads KAGVTQTPRYLIKTRGQQVTLSCSPISGHRSVSWYQQTPGQGLQFLFEYFSETQRNKGNFPGRFSGRQFSNSRSEMNVSTLELGDSALYLCASSLGSYYSPLHFGNGTRLTVT.

The rearrangement joins TRBV19 to TRBJ2-1; 8 nucleotides line up with TRBD2. V trimming: 4 bases; J trimming: 6 bases; junction bases outside the gene matches: 5. Per the germline V gene, CDR1 is LNHDA and CDR2 is SQIVND (reference sequence). The CDR3 loop spans 14 amino acids. CDR3 protein: CASSSPGGANEQFF. CDR3 bases: TGTGCCAGTAGTAGCCCGGGGGGGGCCAATGAGCAGTTCTTC.

The gene calls are TRBV19 and TRBJ1-2; D is possibly TRBD1 (5 bases). The CDR3 runs 14 residues. The germline V gene has CDR1 LNHDA and CDR2 SQIVND (reference sequence). V dropped 5 bases and J dropped 1 base, with 11 bases sitting between them. CDR3 residues: CASSSGPFNYGYTF. The CDR3 nucleotides read TGTGCCAGTAGTTCGGGACCTTTTAACTATGGCTACACCTTC.

The chain carries TRBV5-1 and TRBJ2-3; 10 bases are a match to TRBD1. The V gene's germline CDR1 is SGHRS and CDR2 YFSETQ. The CDR3 has 16 residues. The V and J ends lost 6 bases and 1 base, in that order; junction bases with no gene match: 8. The CDR3 nucleotides read TGCGCCAGCAACCCGACAGGGGGCGCGGGCACAGATACGCAGTATTTT. Encoded protein: CASNPTGGAGTDTQYF.

This sequence joins TRBV18 and TRBJ1-5; the D is unclear. The V gene lost 5 bases and the J gene lost 0 bases, with 11 bases spanning the gap. The CDR3 consists of 15 residues. Looked up from germline, CDR1 is KGHSH and CDR2 is LQKENI. The CDR3 here is CASSSTTDSNQPQHF. As DNA, the CDR3 is TGTGCCAGCTCATCGACCACAGATAGCAATCAGCCCCAGCATTTT.

In DNA form, the CDR3 reads TGTGCCAGCAGCTTTGATTCGGGGGTCCAAGAGACCCAGTACTTC. Translated, it gives CASSFDSGVQETQYF. This chain uses TRBV7-9 with TRBJ2-5; D might be TRBD2 (6 bases). The CDR3 runs to 15 residues. Germline CDR1 SEHNR, CDR2 FQNEAQ (reference sequence). Deletions cut 3 bases from V and 1 base from J, with 12 bases between.

This clone was seen only once. Here the CDR3 DNA reads TGTGCCAGCAGTGAATCCTCTAGCACAGATACGCAGTATTTT. It encodes CASSESSSTDTQYF. The rearrangement links TRBV2 to TRBJ2-3; D is unclear. Trimming left V 2 bases short and J 0 bases short, with 6 bases between. This CDR3 contains 14 residues. Germline-derived CDR1 and CDR2 are SNHLY and FYNNEI.

The chain carries TRBV19 and TRBJ2-7; possibly TRBD1 for D (8 bases). V was shortened by 4 bases and J by 6 bases, with 13 bases between the two germline ends. Germline CDR1 LNHDA, CDR2 SQIVND (reference sequence). The CDR3 has 13 residues. The CDR3 loop reads CASSTTGEGEQYF. The CDR3 DNA follows: TGTGCCAGTAGTACGACAGGGGAGGGCGAGCAGTACTTC.

The chain links TRBV5-1 to TRBJ2-7; 12 nucleotides align to TRBD2. CDR1 and CDR2 (germline): SGHRS, YFSETQ. The junction had 11 bases not matched to a gene; V was cut back by 2 bases and J by 5 bases. The CDR3 extends over 17 amino acids. CDR3 protein: CASSFAGLAGGPNEQYF. The CDR3 DNA reads TGCGCCAGCAGCTTCGCGGGGCTAGCGGGAGGGCCCAACGAGCAGTACTTC.

This sequence joins TRBV11-3 and TRBJ2-5, with D tentatively TRBD2 (6 bases). The tail of the sequence fits TRBJ2-7 better, so the J call may be wrong. Per germline, CDR1 SGHNT and CDR2 YENEEA. The CDR3 totals 15 residues. The CDR3 DNA follows: TGTGCCAGCAGCTTCGACGGGAGTCGCGACTACGAGCAGTACTTC. As protein: CASSFDGSRDYEQYF.